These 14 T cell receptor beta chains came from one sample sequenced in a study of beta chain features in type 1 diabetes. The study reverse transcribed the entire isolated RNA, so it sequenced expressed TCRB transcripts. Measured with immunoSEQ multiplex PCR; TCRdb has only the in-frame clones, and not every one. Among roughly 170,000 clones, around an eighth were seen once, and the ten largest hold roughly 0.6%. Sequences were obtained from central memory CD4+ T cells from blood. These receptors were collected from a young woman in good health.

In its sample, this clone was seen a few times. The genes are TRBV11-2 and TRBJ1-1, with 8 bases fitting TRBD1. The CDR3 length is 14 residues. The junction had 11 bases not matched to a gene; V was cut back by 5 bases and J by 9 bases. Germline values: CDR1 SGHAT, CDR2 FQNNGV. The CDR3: CASSGRTGPPKAFF. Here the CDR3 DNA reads TGTGCCAGCAGCGGTAGGACAGGGCCACCGAAAGCTTTCTTT.

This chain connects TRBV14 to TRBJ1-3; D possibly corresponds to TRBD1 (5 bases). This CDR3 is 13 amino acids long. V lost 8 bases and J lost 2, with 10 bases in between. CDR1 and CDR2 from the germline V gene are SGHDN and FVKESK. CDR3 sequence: CASQDTPGNTIYF. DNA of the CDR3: TGTGCCAGCCAGGACACTCCTGGAAACACCATATATTTT. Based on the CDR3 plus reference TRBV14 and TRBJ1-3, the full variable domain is EAGVTQFPSHSVIEKGQTVTLRCDPISGHDNLYWYRRVMGKEIKFLLHFVKESKQDESGMPNNRFLAERTGGTYSTLKVQPAELEDSGVYFCASQDTPGNTIYFGEGSWLTVV.

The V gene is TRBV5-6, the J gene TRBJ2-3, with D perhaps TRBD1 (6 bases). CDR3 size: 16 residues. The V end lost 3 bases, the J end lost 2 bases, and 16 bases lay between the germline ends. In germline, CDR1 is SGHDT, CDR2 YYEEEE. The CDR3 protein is CASSWDGQPFTDTQYF. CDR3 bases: TGTGCCAGCAGCTGGGACGGACAGCCCTTCACAGATACGCAGTATTTT.

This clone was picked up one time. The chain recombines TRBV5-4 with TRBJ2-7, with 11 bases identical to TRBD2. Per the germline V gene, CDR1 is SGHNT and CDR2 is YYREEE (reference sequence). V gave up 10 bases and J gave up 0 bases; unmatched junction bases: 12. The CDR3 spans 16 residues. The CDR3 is CAFRIRSGRDSYEQYF. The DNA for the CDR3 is TGTGCCTTCCGCATCCGTAGCGGGAGGGACTCCTACGAGCAGTACTTC.

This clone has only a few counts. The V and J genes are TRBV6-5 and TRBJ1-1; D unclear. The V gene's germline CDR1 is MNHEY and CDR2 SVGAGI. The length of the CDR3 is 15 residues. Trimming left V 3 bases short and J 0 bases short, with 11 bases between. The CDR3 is CASSYSEAMNTEAFF. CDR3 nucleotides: TGTGCCAGCAGTTATTCCGAAGCCATGAACACTGAAGCTTTCTTT.

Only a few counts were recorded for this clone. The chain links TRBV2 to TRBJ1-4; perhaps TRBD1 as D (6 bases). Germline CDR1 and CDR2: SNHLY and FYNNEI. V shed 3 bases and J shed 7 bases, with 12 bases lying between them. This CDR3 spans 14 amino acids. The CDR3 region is CASSDTGWGEKLFF. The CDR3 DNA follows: TGTGCCAGCAGTGATACAGGGTGGGGTGAAAAACTGTTTTTT.

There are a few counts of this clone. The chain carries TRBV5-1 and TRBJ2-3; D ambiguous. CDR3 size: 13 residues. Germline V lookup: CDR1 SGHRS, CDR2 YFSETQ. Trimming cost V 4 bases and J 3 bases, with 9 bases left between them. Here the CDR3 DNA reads TGCGCCAGCAGCCCCGTTCTTACAGATACGCAGTATTTT. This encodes CASSPVLTDTQYF.

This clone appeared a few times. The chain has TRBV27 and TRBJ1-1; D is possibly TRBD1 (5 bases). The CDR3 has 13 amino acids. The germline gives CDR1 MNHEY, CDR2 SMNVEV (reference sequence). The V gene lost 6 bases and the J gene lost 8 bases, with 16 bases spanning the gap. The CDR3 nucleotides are TGTGCCAGCAGCCCTGACAGCTCTAGGGAAGCTTTCTTT. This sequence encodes CASSPDSSREAFF.

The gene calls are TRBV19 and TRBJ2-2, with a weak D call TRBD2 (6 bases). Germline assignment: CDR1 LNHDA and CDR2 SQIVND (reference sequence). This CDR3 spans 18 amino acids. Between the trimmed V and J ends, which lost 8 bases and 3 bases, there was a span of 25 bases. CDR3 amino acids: CASRFFLPRRGDTGELFF. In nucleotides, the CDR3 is TGTGCCAGTCGGTTTTTCTTGCCCCGGAGGGGTGACACCGGGGAGCTGTTTTTT.

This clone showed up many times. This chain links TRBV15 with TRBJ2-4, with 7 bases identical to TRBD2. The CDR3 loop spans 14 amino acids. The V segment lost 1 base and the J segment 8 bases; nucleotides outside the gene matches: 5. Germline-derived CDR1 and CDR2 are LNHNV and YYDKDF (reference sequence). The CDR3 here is CATSRGGTSDIQYF. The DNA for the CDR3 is TGTGCCACCAGCAGAGGAGGAACTAGCGACATTCAGTACTTC.

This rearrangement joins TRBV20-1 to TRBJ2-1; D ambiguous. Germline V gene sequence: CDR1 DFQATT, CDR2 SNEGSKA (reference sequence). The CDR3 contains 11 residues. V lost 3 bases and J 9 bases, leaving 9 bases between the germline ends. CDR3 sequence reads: CSASNSREQFF. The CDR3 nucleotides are TGCAGTGCTAGTAATTCGCGTGAGCAGTTCTTC.

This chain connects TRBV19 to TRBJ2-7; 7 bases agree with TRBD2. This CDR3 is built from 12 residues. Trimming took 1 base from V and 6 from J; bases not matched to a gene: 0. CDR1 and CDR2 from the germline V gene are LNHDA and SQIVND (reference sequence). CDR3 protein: CASSIGGGEQYF. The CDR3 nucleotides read TGTGCCAGTAGTATAGGCGGGGGCGAGCAGTACTTC.

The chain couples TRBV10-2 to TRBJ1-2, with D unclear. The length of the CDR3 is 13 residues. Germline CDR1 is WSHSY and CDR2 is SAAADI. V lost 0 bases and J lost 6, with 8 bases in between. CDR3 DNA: TGCGCCAGCAGTGAGTCCAGCGGTAATGGCTACACCTTC. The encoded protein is CASSESSGNGYTF.

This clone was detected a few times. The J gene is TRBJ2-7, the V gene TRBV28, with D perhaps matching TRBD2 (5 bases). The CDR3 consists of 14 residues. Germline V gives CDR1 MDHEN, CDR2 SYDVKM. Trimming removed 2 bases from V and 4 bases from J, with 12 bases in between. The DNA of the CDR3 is TGTGCCAGCAGTTTACCGGAGGCTAAATACGAGCAGTACTTC. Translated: CASSLPEAKYEQYF.